This T cell receptor beta chain originates from a study of blood T cell repertoires in COVID-19. For the study at large: The analysed material was cDNA or gDNA that came from T cells, B-cell-depleted T cells, or PBMCs.

The data were produced by immunoSEQ multiplex PCR, yet TCRdb's version contains in-frame clones alone and is incomplete. The sample consists of some 490,000 clones, around nine tenths of them appearing once. V gave up 7 bases and J gave up 3 bases, with 14 bases separating them. The CDR3 has 14 amino acids. Looked up from germline, CDR1 is WSHSY and CDR2 is SAAADI. The chain is built from TRBV10-2 and TRBJ2-3; tentative D call: TRBD2 (5 bases). Sequencing used PBMCs or T cells enriched from blood (not recorded which). The TCR originated in a woman in her sixties or seventies who had recovered from COVID-19. The CDR3 sequence: CASTSLGLTDTQYF. CDR3 coding DNA: TGCGCCAGCACCTCCCTTGGACTTACAGATACGCAGTATTTT.